Listed below are T cell receptor beta chains from one sample, sequenced in a study of OX40 agonist ivuxolimab in advanced cancers. Here immunoSEQ multiplex PCR was the method, and the copy in TCRdb shows in-frame clones only, minus some. This table holds tens of thousands of clones, around 89% found once. The sequencing here drew on CD4+ or CD8+ T cells sorted from blood, taken in a trial of the OX40 agonist ivuxolimab. These receptors all stem from an adult with an advanced solid tumor such as melanoma, head and neck, liver or kidney cancer. The CDR3 runs from the conserved cysteine through the conserved F or W. D genes are given only for firm matches. The listing skips clone size in some rows; elsewhere it reads once, few, many or a size class.

DNA: TGTGCCACCAGCAGACCACGGGGGCCTGGAGAGACCCAGTACTTC; CDR3: CATSRPRGPGETQYF; J: TRBJ2-5; D: NA; size: NA; V: TRBV15
DNA: TGTGCCAGCACTCCCGGACGGTCGAACACTGAAGCTTTCTTT; CDR3: CASTPGRSNTEAFF; J: TRBJ1-1; D: NA; size: once; V: TRBV2
DNA: TGTGCCAGCTCACCACTGGGGACCTCTGAAGCTTTCTTT; CDR3: CASSPLGTSEAFF; J: TRBJ1-1; D: NA; size: NA; V: TRBV18
DNA: TGTGCCAGCAGCTTAAGTATGAACACTGAAGCTTTCTTT; CDR3: CASSLSMNTEAFF; J: TRBJ1-1; D: NA; size: NA; V: TRBV7-7
DNA: TGCGCCAGCAGTATTACATCAGCGGGGGTTCCCTACGAGCAGTACTTC; CDR3: CASSITSAGVPYEQYF; J: TRBJ2-7; D: TRBD2; size: NA; V: TRBV5-1
DNA: TGTGCCAGCTCACCCTCGGGAGATAACTATGGCTACACCTTC; CDR3: CASSPSGDNYGYTF; J: TRBJ1-2; D: NA; size: NA; V: TRBV18
DNA: TGTGCCAGCAGCCAACAGGGGAAATCAGACTACGAGCAGTACTTC; CDR3: CASSQQGKSDYEQYF; J: TRBJ2-7; D: NA; size: NA; V: TRBV4-2
DNA: TGTGCCAGCAGCTTAGCTGGGCCAGGGTATGGCTACACCTTC; CDR3: CASSLAGPGYGYTF; J: TRBJ1-2; D: NA; size: NA; V: TRBV11-3
DNA: TGTGCCAGCAGCGTGGGACTAGCGGGAACAGATACGCAGTATTTT; CDR3: CASSVGLAGTDTQYF; J: TRBJ2-3; D: TRBD2; size: few; V: TRBV5-4
DNA: TGTGCCAGCAGTGCCGGGCCCCAGGCCGGGGAGCTGTTTTTT; CDR3: CASSAGPQAGELFF; J: TRBJ2-2; D: NA; size: NA; V: TRBV6-4
DNA: TGTGCCAGCAGCCCTTCTAGAGCCTACAATGAGCAGTTCTTC; CDR3: CASSPSRAYNEQFF; J: TRBJ2-1; D: NA; size: NA; V: TRBV7-7
DNA: TGCAGCGTTGAGATACTAGCGGGCTACGAGCAGTACTTC; CDR3: CSVEILAGYEQYF; J: TRBJ2-7; D: TRBD2; size: NA; V: TRBV29-1
DNA: TGTGCCAGTAGCGCAATCTCCGGGACTAGCCCACTTCAGTACTTC; CDR3: CASSAISGTSPLQYF; J: TRBJ2-5; D: TRBD2; size: NA; V: TRBV19
DNA: TGTGCCAGCAGTGAAGCTCCCTACGGTGGAATTAATGAAAAACTGTTTTTT; CDR3: CASSEAPYGGINEKLFF; J: TRBJ1-4; D: NA; size: NA; V: TRBV2
DNA: TGTGCCAGCAGCAAAGGCCTAGCGGATACCCCCGGGGAGCTGTTTTTT; CDR3: CASSKGLADTPGELFF; J: TRBJ2-2; D: NA; size: once; V: TRBV21-1
DNA: TGTGCCAGCAGCTTGACGGGGGGCCCCTACGAGCAGTACTTC; CDR3: CASSLTGGPYEQYF; J: TRBJ2-7; D: NA; size: NA; V: TRBV11-3
DNA: TGCAGCGTTGATGGGAGTAGCGGCACAGATACGCAGTATTTT; CDR3: CSVDGSSGTDTQYF; J: TRBJ2-3; D: NA; size: NA; V: TRBV29-1
DNA: TGTGCCAGCAGCACCCAGGGGGCGCGGGACACCGGGGAGCTGTTTTTT; CDR3: CASSTQGARDTGELFF; J: TRBJ2-2; D: NA; size: few; V: TRBV21-1
DNA: TGTGCCACCAGCAGGGACAGGGGCACAGATACGCAGTATTTT; CDR3: CATSRDRGTDTQYF; J: TRBJ2-3; D: TRBD1; size: NA; V: TRBV15
DNA: TGTGCCAGCAGCGCGGGGTTAACTAGCGGGGGCACAGATACGCAGTATTTT; CDR3: CASSAGLTSGGTDTQYF; J: TRBJ2-3; D: TRBD2; size: NA; V: TRBV9
DNA: TGTGCCAGCATCGGGACTAGCGGGAGCACAGATACGCAGTATTTT; CDR3: CASIGTSGSTDTQYF; J: TRBJ2-3; D: TRBD2; size: once; V: TRBV7-2
DNA: TGTGCCAGTAGTAAGGCAGGGGTGAACACTGAAGCTTTCTTT; CDR3: CASSKAGVNTEAFF; J: TRBJ1-1; D: NA; size: few; V: TRBV19